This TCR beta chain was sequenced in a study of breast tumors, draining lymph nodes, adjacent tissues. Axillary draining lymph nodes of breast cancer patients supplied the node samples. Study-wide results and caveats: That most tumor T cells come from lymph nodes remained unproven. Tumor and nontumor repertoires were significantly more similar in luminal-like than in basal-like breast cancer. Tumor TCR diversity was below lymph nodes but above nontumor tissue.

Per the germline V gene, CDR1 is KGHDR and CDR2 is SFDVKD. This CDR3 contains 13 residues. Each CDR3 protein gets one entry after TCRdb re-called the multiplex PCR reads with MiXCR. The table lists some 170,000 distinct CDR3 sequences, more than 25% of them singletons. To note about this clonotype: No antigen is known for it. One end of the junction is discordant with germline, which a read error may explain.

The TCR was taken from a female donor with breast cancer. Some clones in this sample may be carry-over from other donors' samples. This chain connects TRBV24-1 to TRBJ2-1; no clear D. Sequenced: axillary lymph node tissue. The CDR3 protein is CATGPSSYNEQSF. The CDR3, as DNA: TGTGCCACCGGTCCGAGCTCCTACAATGAGCAGTCCTTC.